The rows below give T cell receptor beta chains drawn from one sample of a study of cytomegalovirus exposure and HLA in healthy donors. Here immunoSEQ multiplex PCR was the method, and the copy in TCRdb shows in-frame clones only, minus some. Seen here are some 60,000 clones, around 96% observed once, and the top ten hold around 0.9%. The sample taken for sequencing was PBMCs. Every receptor here comes from a man between 18 and 29 years old in good health and CMV-seronegative. Both conserved end residues are part of each CDR3. The order of the fields is V gene, D gene, J gene, clone size, CDR3 protein, CDR3 DNA. A D gene is named only where the DNA matches it firmly. Expanded clones are given a class, and other clones once, few, many or no size at all.

v_gene: TRBV28
d_gene: TRBD1
j_gene: TRBJ2-7
abundance: -
CDR3aa: CASSWGQGPYEQYF
CDR3nt: TGTGCCAGCAGTTGGGGACAGGGGCCCTACGAGCAGTACTTC

v_gene: TRBV28
d_gene: TRBD1
j_gene: TRBJ2-7
abundance: -
CDR3aa: CASSSGQGRGGELIKQYF
CDR3nt: TGTGCCAGCAGTTCCGGACAGGGGCGGGGAGGGGAGTTGATAAAGCAGTACTTC

v_gene: TRBV5-1
d_gene: -
j_gene: TRBJ2-7
abundance: -
CDR3aa: CASSPREGPEQYF
CDR3nt: TGCGCCAGCAGCCCTCGCGAGGGCCCGGAGCAGTACTTC

v_gene: TRBV14
d_gene: TRBD2
j_gene: TRBJ2-1
abundance: -
CDR3aa: CASSQEGLAATYNEQFF
CDR3nt: TGTGCCAGCAGCCAAGAAGGACTAGCGGCCACCTACAATGAGCAGTTCTTC

v_gene: TRBV6-5
d_gene: TRBD2
j_gene: TRBJ2-1
abundance: -
CDR3aa: CASRQLAGGYNEQFF
CDR3nt: TGTGCCAGCAGACAACTAGCGGGAGGGTACAATGAGCAGTTCTTC

v_gene: TRBV5-5
d_gene: TRBD2
j_gene: TRBJ2-6
abundance: -
CDR3aa: CASSRLAGVSGANVLTF
CDR3nt: TGTGCCAGCAGCCGTCTAGCGGGAGTCTCTGGGGCCAACGTCCTGACTTTC

v_gene: TRBV19
d_gene: TRBD1
j_gene: TRBJ1-5
abundance: -
CDR3aa: CASSWQGASQPQHF
CDR3nt: TGTGCCAGTAGTTGGCAGGGGGCATCTCAGCCCCAGCATTTT

v_gene: TRBV28
d_gene: -
j_gene: TRBJ2-5
abundance: -
CDR3aa: CASSSPVLTQYF
CDR3nt: TGTGCCAGCAGTTCCCCGGTACTGACCCAGTACTTC

v_gene: TRBV2
d_gene: -
j_gene: TRBJ1-4
abundance: -
CDR3aa: CASSESQVSNEKLFF
CDR3nt: TGTGCCAGCAGTGAAAGCCAGGTCTCTAATGAAAAACTGTTTTTT

v_gene: TRBV28
d_gene: TRBD2
j_gene: TRBJ2-5
abundance: -
CDR3aa: CASSYSGRAQETQYF
CDR3nt: TGTGCCAGCAGCTATAGCGGGAGGGCTCAAGAGACCCAGTACTTC

v_gene: TRBV9
d_gene: -
j_gene: TRBJ2-5
abundance: -
CDR3aa: CASSVASSIQEIQYF
CDR3nt: TGTGCCAGCAGCGTAGCTTCGAGTATCCAAGAGATCCAGTACTTC

v_gene: TRBV5-1
d_gene: -
j_gene: TRBJ2-2
abundance: -
CDR3aa: CASSLLAEVVLTGELFF
CDR3nt: TGCGCCAGCAGCTTGCTCGCCGAGGTAGTTCTAACCGGGGAGCTGTTTTTT

v_gene: TRBV5-1
d_gene: -
j_gene: TRBJ2-7
abundance: -
CDR3aa: CASSSYQGTYEQYF
CDR3nt: TGCGCCAGCAGCTCCTACCAGGGAACTTACGAGCAGTACTTC

v_gene: TRBV4-3
d_gene: TRBD2
j_gene: TRBJ2-7
abundance: -
CDR3aa: CASSLGLAGAFGPYEQYF
CDR3nt: TGCGCCAGCAGCCTCGGGCTAGCGGGAGCATTTGGACCCTACGAGCAGTACTTC

v_gene: TRBV6-1
d_gene: TRBD1
j_gene: TRBJ1-1
abundance: -
CDR3aa: CASSEGWTGMNTEAFF
CDR3nt: TGTGCCAGCAGTGAAGGCTGGACAGGGATGAACACTGAAGCTTTCTTT

v_gene: TRBV28
d_gene: TRBD1
j_gene: TRBJ2-5
abundance: -
CDR3aa: CASSPRQGLKTQYF
CDR3nt: TGTGCCAGCAGTCCCCGACAGGGCTTAAAGACCCAGTACTTC

v_gene: TRBV15
d_gene: -
j_gene: TRBJ2-3
abundance: -
CDR3aa: CATSNADGTLSSTDTQYF
CDR3nt: TGTGCCACCAGCAACGCCGATGGGACTCTCTCATCCACAGATACGCAGTATTTT

v_gene: TRBV11-3
d_gene: -
j_gene: TRBJ2-3
abundance: -
CDR3aa: CASSLSHRDTQYF
CDR3nt: TGTGCCAGCAGCTTATCTCACAGAGACACGCAGTATTTT

v_gene: TRBV7-9
d_gene: -
j_gene: TRBJ1-5
abundance: -
CDR3aa: CASSFGGNQPQHF
CDR3nt: TGTGCCAGCAGCTTCGGGGGCAATCAGCCCCAGCATTTT

v_gene: TRBV5-1
d_gene: TRBD1
j_gene: TRBJ1-4
abundance: -
CDR3aa: CASTTGTGAEKLFF
CDR3nt: TGCGCCAGCACCACCGGGACAGGGGCCGAAAAACTGTTTTTT

v_gene: TRBV6-5
d_gene: TRBD1
j_gene: TRBJ1-2
abundance: -
CDR3aa: CASSYGTGGYGYTF
CDR3nt: TGTGCCAGCAGTTACGGGACAGGCGGCTATGGCTACACCTTC

v_gene: TRBV30
d_gene: -
j_gene: TRBJ2-2
abundance: once
CDR3aa: CAWTSTGELFF
CDR3nt: TGTGCCTGGACGAGCACCGGGGAGCTGTTTTTT

v_gene: TRBV11-2
d_gene: TRBD2
j_gene: TRBJ2-7
abundance: -
CDR3aa: CASSLGLAYEQYF
CDR3nt: TGTGCCAGCAGCTTGGGACTAGCTTACGAGCAGTACTTC

v_gene: TRBV5-1
d_gene: -
j_gene: TRBJ2-7
abundance: -
CDR3aa: CASSLTQGPSTYEQYF
CDR3nt: TGCGCCAGCAGCTTAACCCAGGGTCCCAGTACCTACGAGCAGTACTTC

v_gene: TRBV9
d_gene: TRBD2
j_gene: TRBJ2-1
abundance: -
CDR3aa: CASSTGGAGTYNEQFF
CDR3nt: TGTGCCAGCAGCACCGGGGGGGCGGGGACCTACAATGAGCAGTTCTTC

v_gene: TRBV19
d_gene: TRBD2
j_gene: TRBJ2-7
abundance: -
CDR3aa: CASSMGTSGRGYEQYF
CDR3nt: TGTGCCAGTAGTATGGGGACTAGCGGGAGAGGTTACGAGCAGTACTTC

v_gene: TRBV6-1
d_gene: TRBD2
j_gene: TRBJ2-7
abundance: -
CDR3aa: CASNNGLADEQYF
CDR3nt: TGTGCCAGCAACAACGGACTAGCGGACGAGCAGTACTTC

v_gene: TRBV19
d_gene: TRBD1
j_gene: TRBJ2-1
abundance: -
CDR3aa: CASSSTGVANEQFF
CDR3nt: TGTGCCAGTAGCTCTACAGGGGTGGCCAATGAGCAGTTCTTC

v_gene: TRBV7-9
d_gene: -
j_gene: TRBJ1-5
abundance: -
CDR3aa: CASSLQGGNQPQHF
CDR3nt: TGTGCCAGCAGCTTGCAAGGGGGCAATCAGCCCCAGCATTTT

v_gene: TRBV28
d_gene: -
j_gene: TRBJ1-5
abundance: -
CDR3aa: CASSSGSGQANQPQHF
CDR3nt: TGTGCCAGCAGCTCTGGGAGTGGTCAGGCTAATCAGCCCCAGCATTTT

v_gene: TRBV4-1
d_gene: TRBD1
j_gene: TRBJ2-7
abundance: -
CDR3aa: CASSQGDRDIAEQYF
CDR3nt: TGCGCCAGCAGCCAGGGGGACAGGGATATTGCCGAGCAGTACTTC

v_gene: TRBV5-4
d_gene: TRBD2
j_gene: TRBJ2-1
abundance: -
CDR3aa: CASSSGTSGRVGNEQFF
CDR3nt: TGTGCCAGCAGCTCGGGGACTAGCGGGAGGGTAGGGAATGAGCAGTTCTTC

v_gene: TRBV5-4
d_gene: TRBD1
j_gene: TRBJ2-5
abundance: -
CDR3aa: CASSLATGSETQYF
CDR3nt: TGTGCCAGCAGCTTGGCGACAGGGTCTGAGACCCAGTACTTC

v_gene: TRBV19
d_gene: -
j_gene: TRBJ1-3
abundance: -
CDR3aa: CASMERARSGNTIYF
CDR3nt: TGTGCCAGTATGGAGCGGGCCCGCTCTGGAAACACCATATATTTT

v_gene: TRBV2
d_gene: TRBD2
j_gene: TRBJ2-5
abundance: -
CDR3aa: CASKLETSAYF
CDR3nt: TGTGCCAGCAAGCTAGAGACTAGCGCGTACTTC

v_gene: TRBV28
d_gene: TRBD1
j_gene: TRBJ1-2
abundance: -
CDR3aa: CASSFYTGAANYGYTF
CDR3nt: TGTGCCAGCAGTTTCTATACAGGGGCCGCTAACTATGGCTACACCTTC

v_gene: TRBV15
d_gene: TRBD2
j_gene: TRBJ2-3
abundance: -
CDR3aa: CATSRGGTSNTDTQYF
CDR3nt: TGTGCCACCAGCAGAGGTGGGACTAGCAACACAGATACGCAGTATTTT

v_gene: TRBV14
d_gene: -
j_gene: TRBJ2-7
abundance: -
CDR3aa: CASSLIGSFSYEQYF
CDR3nt: TGTGCCAGCAGCCTCATCGGGAGCTTCTCCTACGAGCAGTACTTC

v_gene: TRBV30
d_gene: TRBD2
j_gene: TRBJ2-1
abundance: -
CDR3aa: CAWSITSGRAEQFF
CDR3nt: TGTGCCTGGAGTATTACTAGCGGGAGGGCTGAGCAGTTCTTC

v_gene: TRBV7-2
d_gene: TRBD2
j_gene: TRBJ2-3
abundance: -
CDR3aa: CASSLRRLAGNTDTQYF
CDR3nt: TGTGCCAGCAGCTTAAGGCGGCTAGCGGGAAACACAGATACGCAGTATTTT

v_gene: TRBV27
d_gene: TRBD1
j_gene: TRBJ1-2
abundance: -
CDR3aa: CASSSFLETGGYGYTF
CDR3nt: TGTGCCAGCAGTTCCTTTCTCGAGACAGGGGGCTATGGCTACACCTTC

v_gene: TRBV19
d_gene: -
j_gene: TRBJ1-1
abundance: -
CDR3aa: CASSRWSTEAFF
CDR3nt: TGTGCCAGTAGTAGGTGGAGCACTGAAGCTTTCTTT

v_gene: TRBV18
d_gene: TRBD1
j_gene: TRBJ2-1
abundance: -
CDR3aa: CASSSGTGLYNEQFF
CDR3nt: TGTGCCAGCTCCTCCGGGACAGGGCTTTACAATGAGCAGTTCTTC

v_gene: TRBV28
d_gene: -
j_gene: TRBJ1-2
abundance: -
CDR3aa: CASSLRGYGYTF
CDR3nt: TGTGCCAGCAGTTTACGAGGGTATGGCTACACCTTC

v_gene: TRBV12-5
d_gene: TRBD1
j_gene: TRBJ2-2
abundance: -
CDR3aa: CASGLVLGTGGNTGELFF
CDR3nt: TGTGCTAGTGGTTTGGTACTGGGGACAGGGGGGAACACCGGGGAGCTGTTTTTT

v_gene: TRBV25-1
d_gene: TRBD2
j_gene: TRBJ2-1
abundance: -
CDR3aa: CASSEPTRGLAAGNEQFF
CDR3nt: TGTGCCAGCAGTGAGCCTACCCGGGGACTAGCGGCAGGCAATGAGCAGTTCTTC

v_gene: TRBV19
d_gene: -
j_gene: TRBJ2-7
abundance: -
CDR3aa: CASSIKETSYEQYF
CDR3nt: TGTGCCAGTAGTATCAAGGAGACGTCGTACGAGCAGTACTTC

v_gene: TRBV19
d_gene: TRBD1
j_gene: TRBJ1-5
abundance: -
CDR3aa: CASSPRMGQGIHQPQHF
CDR3nt: TGTGCCAGTAGTCCACGGATGGGACAGGGCATCCATCAGCCCCAGCATTTT